Listed below are T cell receptor beta chains from one sample, sequenced in a study of molecular identifiers for immune sequencing clone quantification. TCRdb re-analysed the PCR reads in MiXCR, keeping a single row per CDR3 protein. The sample contains fewer than 70,000 distinct CDR3 sequences, 15% to 20% of which appear only once. Sample: naive CD8+ T cells from blood, with Jurkat cell RNA spiked in. The receptors derive from a human donor in good health. Some libraries in this study had Jurkat cell RNA spiked in. Each CDR3 is given with its conserved first and last residue. The order of the fields is V gene, J gene, CDR3 protein.

v_call: TRBV5-1
j_call: TRBJ2-5
cdr3_aa: CASSLVPQDQAKTQYF

v_call: TRBV5-5
j_call: TRBJ2-3
cdr3_aa: CASTRGFFADTQYF

v_call: TRBV6-2/TRBV6-3
j_call: TRBJ2-1
cdr3_aa: CASRKGTSGIHPAYNEQFF

v_call: TRBV27
j_call: TRBJ2-3
cdr3_aa: CATYRGGGTDTQYF

v_call: TRBV19
j_call: TRBJ2-3
cdr3_aa: CASSGFSSTDTQYF

v_call: TRBV4-1
j_call: TRBJ1-4
cdr3_aa: CASSQGTDEKLFF

v_call: TRBV4-3
j_call: TRBJ2-1
cdr3_aa: CASSQDRDSLYNEQFF

v_call: TRBV29-1
j_call: TRBJ2-7
cdr3_aa: CSAQGLYEQYF

v_call: TRBV30
j_call: TRBJ1-2
cdr3_aa: CAWSEGLIEGSYTF

v_call: TRBV7-9
j_call: TRBJ2-2
cdr3_aa: CASRDITGELFF

v_call: TRBV27
j_call: TRBJ1-4
cdr3_aa: CASSFRRAANEKLFF

v_call: TRBV24-1
j_call: TRBJ2-3
cdr3_aa: CATSDPRDRASFNADTQYF

v_call: TRBV20-1
j_call: TRBJ2-4
cdr3_aa: CSARDHQGRRDIQYF

v_call: TRBV27
j_call: TRBJ2-3
cdr3_aa: CASSHDRVEDTQYF

v_call: TRBV12-3/TRBV12-4
j_call: TRBJ2-7
cdr3_aa: CASSRTVYEQYF

v_call: TRBV13
j_call: TRBJ2-7
cdr3_aa: CASSNRLQYGTTTSYEQYF

v_call: TRBV6-1
j_call: TRBJ2-3
cdr3_aa: CASSGLAGGPPDTQYF

v_call: TRBV19
j_call: TRBJ1-6
cdr3_aa: CASSSGSRSPLHF

v_call: TRBV6-5
j_call: TRBJ2-2
cdr3_aa: CASSLQNTGELFF

v_call: TRBV20-1
j_call: TRBJ2-7
cdr3_aa: CSAAERTGVYTVYEQYF

v_call: TRBV7-2
j_call: TRBJ2-3
cdr3_aa: CASSLVSSGGGTDTQYF

v_call: TRBV3-1
j_call: TRBJ2-4
cdr3_aa: CASSHPRPGLAGEWTSKNIQYF

v_call: TRBV29-1
j_call: TRBJ2-1
cdr3_aa: CSARRGPEQFF

v_call: TRBV6-2/TRBV6-3
j_call: TRBJ2-3
cdr3_aa: CASSYSKQPSTDTQYF

v_call: TRBV7-9
j_call: TRBJ2-3
cdr3_aa: CASSSTVTDTQYF

v_call: TRBV30
j_call: TRBJ1-6
cdr3_aa: CAWSSTGDSPLHF

v_call: TRBV29-1
j_call: TRBJ2-2
cdr3_aa: CSVGGGASGSTGELFF

v_call: TRBV5-1
j_call: TRBJ2-7
cdr3_aa: CASSFAGPYEQYF

v_call: TRBV28
j_call: TRBJ2-3
cdr3_aa: CASSFRVGDTQYF

v_call: TRBV29-1
j_call: TRBJ1-2
cdr3_aa: CSVRKTEGGNGYTF